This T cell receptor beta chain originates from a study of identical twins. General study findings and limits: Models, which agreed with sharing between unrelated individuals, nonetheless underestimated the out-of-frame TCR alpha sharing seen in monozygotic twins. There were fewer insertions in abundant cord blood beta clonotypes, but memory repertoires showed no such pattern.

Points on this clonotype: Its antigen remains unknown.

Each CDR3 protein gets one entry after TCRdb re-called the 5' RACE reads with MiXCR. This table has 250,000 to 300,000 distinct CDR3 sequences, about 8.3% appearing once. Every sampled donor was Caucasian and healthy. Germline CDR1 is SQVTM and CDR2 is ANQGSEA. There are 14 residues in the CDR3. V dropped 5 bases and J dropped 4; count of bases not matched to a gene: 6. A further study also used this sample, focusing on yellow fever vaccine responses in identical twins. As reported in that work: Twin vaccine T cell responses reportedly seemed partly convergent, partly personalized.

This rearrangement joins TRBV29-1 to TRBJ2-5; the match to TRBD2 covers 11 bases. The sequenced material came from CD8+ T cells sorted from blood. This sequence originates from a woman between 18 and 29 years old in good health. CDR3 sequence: CSVFASGRSETQYF. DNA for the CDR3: TGCAGCGTTTTCGCTAGCGGGAGGTCAGAGACCCAGTACTTC.